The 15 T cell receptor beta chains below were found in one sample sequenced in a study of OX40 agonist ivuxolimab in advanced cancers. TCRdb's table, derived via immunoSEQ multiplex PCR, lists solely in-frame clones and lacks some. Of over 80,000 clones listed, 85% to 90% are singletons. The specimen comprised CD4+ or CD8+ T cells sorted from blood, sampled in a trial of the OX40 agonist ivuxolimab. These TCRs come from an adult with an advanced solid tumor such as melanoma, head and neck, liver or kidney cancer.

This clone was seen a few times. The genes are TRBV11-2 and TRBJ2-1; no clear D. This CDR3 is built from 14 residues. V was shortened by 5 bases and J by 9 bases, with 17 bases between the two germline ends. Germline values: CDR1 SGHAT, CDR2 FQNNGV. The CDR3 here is CASSTLSLDIEQFF. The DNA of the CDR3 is TGTGCCAGCAGCACCCTTTCCCTCGACATTGAGCAGTTCTTC.

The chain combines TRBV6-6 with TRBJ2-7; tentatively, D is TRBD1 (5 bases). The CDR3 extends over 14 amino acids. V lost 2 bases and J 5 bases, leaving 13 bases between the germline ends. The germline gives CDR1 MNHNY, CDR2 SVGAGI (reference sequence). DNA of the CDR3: TGTGCCAGCAGTTACGGGGCAGGGAAGGACGAGCAGTACTTC. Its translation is CASSYGAGKDEQYF.

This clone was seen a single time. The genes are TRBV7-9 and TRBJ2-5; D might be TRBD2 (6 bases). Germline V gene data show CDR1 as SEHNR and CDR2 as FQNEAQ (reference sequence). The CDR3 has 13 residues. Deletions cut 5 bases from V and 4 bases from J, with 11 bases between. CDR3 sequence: CASSPSGLETQYF. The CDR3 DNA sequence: TGTGCCAGCAGCCCCAGCGGGTTAGAGACCCAGTACTTC.

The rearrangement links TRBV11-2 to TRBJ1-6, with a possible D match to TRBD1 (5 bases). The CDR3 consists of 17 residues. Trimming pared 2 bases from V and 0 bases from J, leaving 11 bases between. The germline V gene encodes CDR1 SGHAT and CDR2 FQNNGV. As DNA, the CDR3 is TGTGCCAGCAGCTTAAGGGGCAGGAGCTCCTATAATTCACCCCTCCACTTT. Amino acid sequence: CASSLRGRSSYNSPLHF.

The CDR3: CASSIYGRQGSDEQYF. The CDR3 DNA reads TGTGCCAGTAGTATATACGGCCGACAGGGGAGCGACGAGCAGTACTTC. This sequence joins TRBV19 and TRBJ2-7; 8 nucleotides agree with TRBD1. The CDR3 has 16 residues. The germline V gene encodes CDR1 LNHDA and CDR2 SQIVND (reference sequence). The V and J ends lost 2 bases and 5 bases, in that order; junction bases with no gene match: 11.

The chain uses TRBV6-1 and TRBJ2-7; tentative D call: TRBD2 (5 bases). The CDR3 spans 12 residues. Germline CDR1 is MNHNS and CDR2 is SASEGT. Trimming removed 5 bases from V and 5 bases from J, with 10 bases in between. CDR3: CASSWTGNEQYF. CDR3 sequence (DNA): TGTGCCAGCAGTTGGACTGGTAACGAGCAGTACTTC.

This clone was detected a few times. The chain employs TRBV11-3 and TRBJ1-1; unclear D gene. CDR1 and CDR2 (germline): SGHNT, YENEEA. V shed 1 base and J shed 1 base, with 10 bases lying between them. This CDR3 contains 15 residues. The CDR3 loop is CASSLVPAGNTEAFF. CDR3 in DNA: TGTGCCAGCAGCTTAGTCCCTGCGGGGAACACTGAAGCTTTCTTT.

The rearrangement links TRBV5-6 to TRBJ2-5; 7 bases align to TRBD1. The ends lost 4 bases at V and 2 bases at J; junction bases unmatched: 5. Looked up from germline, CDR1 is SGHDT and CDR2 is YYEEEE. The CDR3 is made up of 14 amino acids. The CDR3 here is CASSIRDSQETQYF. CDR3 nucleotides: TGTGCCAGCAGCATCCGGGACAGTCAAGAGACCCAGTACTTC. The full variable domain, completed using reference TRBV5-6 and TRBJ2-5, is DAGVTQSPTHLIKTRGQQVTLRCSPKSGHDTVSWYQQALGQGPQFIFQYYEEEERQRGNFPDRFSGHQFPNYSSELNVNALLLGDSALYLCASSIRDSQETQYFGPGTRLLVL.

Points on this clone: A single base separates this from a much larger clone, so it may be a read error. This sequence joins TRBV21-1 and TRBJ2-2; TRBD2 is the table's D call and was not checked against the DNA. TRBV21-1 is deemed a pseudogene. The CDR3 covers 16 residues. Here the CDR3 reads CASSLKGLAGTGELFF. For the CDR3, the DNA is TGTGCCAGCAGCCTAAAAGGATTAGCGGGTACCGGGGAGCTGTTTTTT.

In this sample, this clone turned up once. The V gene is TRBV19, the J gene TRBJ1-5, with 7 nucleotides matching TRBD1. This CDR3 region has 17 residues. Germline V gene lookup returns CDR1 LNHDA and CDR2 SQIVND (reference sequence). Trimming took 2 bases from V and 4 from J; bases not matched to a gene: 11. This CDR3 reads CASSILIRAGGNQPQHF. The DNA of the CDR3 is TGTGCCAGTAGTATACTTATAAGGGCAGGGGGGAATCAGCCCCAGCATTTT.

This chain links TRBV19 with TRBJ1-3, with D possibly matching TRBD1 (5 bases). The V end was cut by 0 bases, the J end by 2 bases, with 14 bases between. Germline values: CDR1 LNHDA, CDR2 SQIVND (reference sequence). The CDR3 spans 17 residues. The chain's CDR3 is CASSIDTRAGTGNTIYF. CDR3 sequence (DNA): TGTGCCAGTAGTATAGATACCCGGGCAGGGACTGGAAACACCATATATTTT.

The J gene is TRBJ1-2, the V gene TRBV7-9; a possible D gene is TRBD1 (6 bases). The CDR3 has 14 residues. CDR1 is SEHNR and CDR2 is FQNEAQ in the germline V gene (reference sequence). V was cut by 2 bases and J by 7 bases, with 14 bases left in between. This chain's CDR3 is CASSLRMTGGGYTF. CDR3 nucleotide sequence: TGTGCCAGCAGCTTACGGATGACAGGTGGTGGCTACACCTTC.

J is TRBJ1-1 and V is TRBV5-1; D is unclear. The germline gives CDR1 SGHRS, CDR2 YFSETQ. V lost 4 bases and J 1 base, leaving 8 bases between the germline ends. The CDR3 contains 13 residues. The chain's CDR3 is CASSLAGNTEAFF. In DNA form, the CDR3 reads TGCGCCAGCAGCCTGGCAGGGAACACTGAAGCTTTCTTT.

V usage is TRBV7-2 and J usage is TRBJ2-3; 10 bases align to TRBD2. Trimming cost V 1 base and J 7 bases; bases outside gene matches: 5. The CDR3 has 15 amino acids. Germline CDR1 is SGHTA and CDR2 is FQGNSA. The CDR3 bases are TGTGCCAGCAGCTTAGGAGCGGGGGGGCCAAATACGCAGTATTTT. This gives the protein CASSLGAGGPNTQYF. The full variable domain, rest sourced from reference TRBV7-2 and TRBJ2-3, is GAGVSQSPSNKVTEKGKDVELRCDPISGHTALYWYRQSLGQGLEFLIYFQGNSAPDKSGLPSDRFSAERTGGSVSTLTIQRTQQEDSAVYLCASSLGAGGPNTQYFGPGTRLTVL.

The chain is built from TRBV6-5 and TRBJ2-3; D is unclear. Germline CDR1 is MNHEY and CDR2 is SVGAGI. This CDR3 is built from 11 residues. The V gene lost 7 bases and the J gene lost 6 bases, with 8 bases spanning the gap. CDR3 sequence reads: CASTSFDTQYF. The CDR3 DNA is TGTGCCAGCACGTCGTTTGATACGCAGTATTTT.